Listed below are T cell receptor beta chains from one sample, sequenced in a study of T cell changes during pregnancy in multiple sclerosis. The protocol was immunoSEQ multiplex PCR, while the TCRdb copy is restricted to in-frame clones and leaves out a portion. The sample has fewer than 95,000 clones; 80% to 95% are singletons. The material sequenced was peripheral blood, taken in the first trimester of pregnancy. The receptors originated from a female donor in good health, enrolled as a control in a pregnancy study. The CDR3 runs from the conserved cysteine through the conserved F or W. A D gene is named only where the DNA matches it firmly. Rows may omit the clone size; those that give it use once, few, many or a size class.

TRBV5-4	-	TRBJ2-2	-	CASSFYDTGELFF	TGTGCCAGCAGCTTCTATGACACCGGGGAGCTGTTTTTT
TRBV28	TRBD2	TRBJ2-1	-	CASTAGTTRANEQFF	TGTGCCAGCACCGCGGGGACTACCCGAGCCAATGAGCAGTTCTTC
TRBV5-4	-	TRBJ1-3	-	CASSLGAGTPGNTIYF	TGTGCCAGCAGCTTAGGGGCAGGAACTCCTGGAAACACCATATATTTT
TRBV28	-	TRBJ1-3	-	CASATSGNTIYF	TGTGCCAGCGCTACCTCTGGAAACACCATATATTTT
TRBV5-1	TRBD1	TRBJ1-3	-	CASSVQTGGSGNTIYF	TGCGCCAGCAGCGTTCAAACAGGGGGGAGTGGAAACACCATATATTTT
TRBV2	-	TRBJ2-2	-	CASSEQGTGELFF	TGTGCCAGCAGTGAACAGGGCACCGGGGAGCTGTTTTTT
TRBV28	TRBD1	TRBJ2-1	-	CASSKNRGRRNEQFF	TGTGCCAGCAGCAAAAACAGGGGGCGCAGGAATGAGCAGTTCTTC
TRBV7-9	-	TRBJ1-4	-	CASSLVAMGEKLFF	TGTGCCAGCAGCCTCGTAGCTATGGGTGAAAAACTGTTTTTT
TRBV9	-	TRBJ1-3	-	CASSTPRGGNTIYF	TGTGCCAGCAGCACCCCCCGGGGAGGAAACACCATATATTTT
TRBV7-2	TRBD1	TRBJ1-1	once	CASTLEGAISEAFF	TGTGCCAGCACCCTAGAGGGGGCGATCTCTGAAGCTTTCTTT
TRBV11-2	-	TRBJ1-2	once	CASSLEVRANYGYTF	TGTGCCAGCAGCTTAGAAGTCAGGGCTAACTATGGCTACACCTTC
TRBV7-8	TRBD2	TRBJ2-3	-	CASSLALWREISTDTQYF	TGTGCCAGCAGCTTGGCGCTCTGGCGGGAGATCAGCACAGATACGCAGTATTTT
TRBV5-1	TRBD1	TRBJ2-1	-	CASSTTGTGVNEQFF	TGCGCCAGTAGCACCACCGGGACAGGGGTCAATGAGCAGTTCTTC
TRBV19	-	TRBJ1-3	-	CASSLQGYGNTIYF	TGTGCCAGTAGCCTTCAGGGGTATGGAAACACCATATATTTT
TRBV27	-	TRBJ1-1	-	CASSLWGGSEAFF	TGTGCCAGCAGTTTATGGGGGGGGAGTGAAGCTTTCTTT
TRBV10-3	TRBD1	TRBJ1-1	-	CAIRDSMNTEAFF	TGTGCCATCCGGGACAGCATGAACACTGAAGCTTTCTTT
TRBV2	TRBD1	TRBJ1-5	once	CASSYRTGGGQPQHF	TGTGCCAGCAGTTATAGGACAGGGGGGGGTCAGCCCCAGCATTTT
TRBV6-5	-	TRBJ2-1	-	CASSLTESYNEQFF	TGTGCCAGCAGTTTGACTGAGTCCTACAATGAGCAGTTCTTC
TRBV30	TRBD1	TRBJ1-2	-	CAWSVQGGYGYTF	TGTGCCTGGAGTGTACAGGGGGGTTATGGCTACACCTTC
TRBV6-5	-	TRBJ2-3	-	CASSYGATSTDTQYF	TGTGCCAGCAGTTACGGGGCGACTAGCACAGATACGCAGTATTTT
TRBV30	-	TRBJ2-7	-	CAWSAGVNDEQYF	TGTGCCTGGAGTGCAGGGGTCAACGATGAGCAGTACTTC
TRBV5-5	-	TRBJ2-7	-	CASSLGGLSYEQYF	TGTGCCAGCAGCTTGGGGGGGCTCTCCTACGAGCAGTACTTC
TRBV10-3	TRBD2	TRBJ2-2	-	CAISAVASGRAYTGELFF	TGTGCCATCAGTGCTGTGGCTAGCGGGAGGGCCTACACCGGGGAGCTGTTTTTT
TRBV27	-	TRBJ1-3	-	CGGCSGNTIYF	TGTGGAGGCTGCTCTGGAAACACCATATATTTT
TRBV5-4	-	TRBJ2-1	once	CASSFAPGVYYNEQFF	TGTGCCAGCAGCTTCGCCCCAGGGGTCTACTACAATGAGCAGTTCTTC
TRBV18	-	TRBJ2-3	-	CASSPDGTPHTDTQYF	TGTGCCAGCTCACCAGACGGGACTCCTCACACAGATACGCAGTATTTT
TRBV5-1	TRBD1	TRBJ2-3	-	CASRQGGTSTDTQYF	TGCGCCAGCAGACAGGGGGGCACTAGCACAGATACGCAGTATTTT
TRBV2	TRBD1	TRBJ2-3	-	CASRFDRATDTQYF	TGTGCCAGCAGGTTCGACAGGGCGACAGATACGCAGTATTTT